These 20 T cell receptor beta chains came from one sample sequenced in a study of cytomegalovirus exposure and HLA in healthy donors. The PCR ran on 60 Vbeta and 13 Jbeta primers. The data were produced by immunoSEQ multiplex PCR, yet TCRdb's version contains in-frame clones alone and is incomplete. The data show 160,000 or so clones, around 80% seen once. Sequencing was done on a sample of PBMCs. All receptors derive from a male donor in good health and CMV-seropositive.

The rearrangement joins TRBV7-6 to TRBJ2-3; TRBD2 matches 8 bases. CDR3 length equals 15 residues. V lost 7 bases, J lost 5 bases, and 11 bases stayed unmatched. The germline gives CDR1 SGHVS, CDR2 FNYEAQ. The CDR3 DNA follows: TGTGCCAGCAACCCCTATGCGGGAGGAGGAGATACGCAGTATTTT. Amino acids: CASNPYAGGGDTQYF.

The chain couples TRBV6-5 to TRBJ1-2; 9 bases line up with TRBD1. This CDR3 is built from 16 residues. CDR1 and CDR2 (germline): MNHEY, SVGAGI. The trim removed 3 bases at V and 8 bases at J, leaving 13 bases unmatched. CDR3 sequence (DNA): TGTGCCAGCAGTTATAAAGGGCCTTCGGACAGGGGAGGCTACACCTTC. It yields the protein CASSYKGPSDRGGYTF.

The rearrangement uses TRBV12-5 and TRBJ1-1; tentative D call: TRBD1 (5 bases). The CDR3 is made up of 13 amino acids. V was clipped by 7 bases and J by 1 base, with 10 bases between them. The germline V gene encodes CDR1 LGHNT and CDR2 FRNRAP. The CDR3 sequence is CASALGANTEAFF. CDR3 DNA sequence: TGTGCTAGTGCCCTAGGGGCGAACACTGAAGCTTTCTTT.

V usage is TRBV18 and J usage is TRBJ2-2; 11 nucleotides align to TRBD2. The J segment lost 0 bases and the V segment lost 4 bases, leaving 4 bases of the junction unmatched. This CDR3 has 17 amino acids. Germline values: CDR1 KGHSH, CDR2 LQKENI. Here the CDR3 DNA reads TGTGCCAGCTCACTGACTAGCGGGGCGCCGAACACCGGGGAGCTGTTTTTT. This gives the protein CASSLTSGAPNTGELFF.

This clone was found a few times. The chain has TRBV7-3 and TRBJ2-2; D gene ambiguous. Trimming took 2 bases from V and 0 from J, leaving 4 bases between them. This CDR3 region has 14 residues. Germline assignment: CDR1 SGHTA and CDR2 FQGTGA. The CDR3, as DNA: TGTGCCAGCAGCTTACAGACGAACACCGGGGAGCTGTTTTTT. This encodes CASSLQTNTGELFF.

The chain uses TRBV28 and TRBJ1-2; TRBD1 might be the D (5 bases). Trimming stripped 3 bases from V and 4 bases from J, with 9 bases between. The CDR3 contains 13 residues. Germline V gene data show CDR1 as MDHEN and CDR2 as SYDVKM. CDR3 in DNA: TGTGCCAGCAGTTTTGGCGGGGCCTATGGCTACACCTTC. It yields the protein CASSFGGAYGYTF.

The CDR3 reads CASSNVRGYSYEQYF. As DNA, the CDR3 is TGTGCCAGTAGCAATGTGCGGGGGTACTCCTACGAGCAGTACTTC. The chain recombines TRBV19 with TRBJ2-7; 7 bases map to TRBD2. From germline, CDR1 is LNHDA and CDR2 SQIVND (reference sequence). The CDR3 sequence is 15 residues long. The J segment lost 0 bases and the V segment lost 6 bases, leaving 8 bases of the junction unmatched.

This clone was picked up a small number of times. The chain joins TRBV11-3 to TRBJ2-1; 7 bases align to TRBD1. There are 18 residues in the CDR3. V shed 4 bases, J shed 7 bases, and the junction held 19 bases outside the gene matches. CDR1 is SGHNT, CDR2 YENEEA, per germline. The chain's CDR3 is CASSSSFGQARLKNEQFF. The CDR3 coding sequence is TGTGCCAGCAGCTCATCCTTCGGACAGGCGAGACTTAAAAATGAGCAGTTCTTC. Using reference TRBV11-3 and TRBJ2-1 for the parts outside the CDR3, the full variable domain is EAGVVQSPRYKIIEKKQPVAFWCNPISGHNTLYWYLQNLGQGPELLIRYENEEAVDDSQLPKDRFSAERLKGVDSTLKIQPAELGDSAVYLCASSSSFGQARLKNEQFFGPGTRLTVL.

The chain uses TRBV9 and TRBJ2-7; 11 bases match TRBD2. The V segment lost 3 bases and the J segment 5 bases; nucleotides outside the gene matches: 13. Germline V CDR1 and CDR2: SGDLS, YYNGEE. This CDR3 spans 17 amino acids. CDR3 residues: CASSAPAASGGSNEQYF. Here the CDR3 DNA reads TGTGCCAGCAGCGCGCCGGCGGCTAGCGGGGGGTCCAACGAGCAGTACTTC. Full variable domain (outside the CDR3, taken from reference TRBV9 and TRBJ2-7): DSGVTQTPKHLITATGQRVTLRCSPRSGDLSVYWYQQSLDQGLQFLIQYYNGEERAKGNILERFSAQQFPDLHSELNLSSLELGDSALYFCASSAPAASGGSNEQYFGPGTRLTVT.

V usage is TRBV5-1 and J usage is TRBJ2-7, with D hard to call. CDR3 size: 16 residues. The germline gives CDR1 SGHRS, CDR2 YFSETQ. Deletions cut 1 base from V and 3 bases from J, with 17 bases between. CDR3 bases: TGCGCCAGCAGCTTGTTCGAGAACCCTTCAAACTACGAGCAGTACTTC. Protein product: CASSLFENPSNYEQYF.

The rearrangement links TRBV30 to TRBJ2-6; TRBD1 aligns across 11 bases. This CDR3 is built from 17 residues. Germline V gives CDR1 GTSNPN, CDR2 SVGIG (reference sequence). Trimming cost V 3 bases and J 1 base; bases outside gene matches: 5. The CDR3 DNA follows: TGTGCCTGGAGGAAGGGGACAGGGGGATCTGGGGCCAACGTCCTGACTTTC. It yields the protein CAWRKGTGGSGANVLTF. Filled out from reference TRBV30 and TRBJ2-6, the complete variable domain reads SQTIHQWPATLVQPVGSPLSLECTVEGTSNPNLYWYRQAAGRGLQLLFYSVGIGQISSEVPQNLSASRPQDRQFILSSKKLLLSDSGFYLCAWRKGTGGSGANVLTFGAGSRLTVL.

This clone has a handful of counts. The chain recombines TRBV18 with TRBJ2-3, with 8 bases aligning to TRBD2. Germline CDR1 is KGHSH and CDR2 is LQKENI. This CDR3 contains 15 residues. V gave up 3 bases and J gave up 1 base; unmatched junction bases: 3. CDR3 in DNA: TGTGCCAGCTCACCCCTAGCGGGCGGCACAGATACGCAGTATTTT. It encodes CASSPLAGGTDTQYF.

In the case of this clone: At one of its ends the junction is not consistent with the germline gene, which may arise from a read error. This chain links TRBV7-7 with TRBJ2-3; 9 bases match TRBD2. The CDR3 runs to 16 residues. Germline V gene sequence: CDR1 SSHAT, CDR2 FNYEAQ (reference sequence). This CDR3 reads CASSPGAGGPGDTQYF. The CDR3 coding sequence is TGTGCTAGCAGCCCAGGTGCGGGAGGGCCAGGGGATACGCAGTATTTT.

The chain joins TRBV30 to TRBJ1-2, with unresolved D. V lost 4 bases, J lost 3 bases, and 12 bases lay in between. CDR1 is GTSNPN, CDR2 SVGIG, per germline (reference sequence). The CDR3 runs 13 residues. Here the CDR3 reads CAWMTEADYGYTF. The CDR3 DNA sequence: TGTGCCTGGATGACCGAGGCTGACTATGGCTACACCTTC. The full variable domain, in which reference TRBV30 and TRBJ1-2 provide the parts outside the CDR3, is SQTIHQWPATLVQPVGSPLSLECTVEGTSNPNLYWYRQAAGRGLQLLFYSVGIGQISSEVPQNLSASRPQDRQFILSSKKLLLSDSGFYLCAWMTEADYGYTFGSGTRLTVV.

A few counts support this clone. This chain connects TRBV5-4 to TRBJ1-3; the D gene is possibly TRBD1 (5 bases). With 1 base removed from V and 7 bases from J, the gap between germline ends came to 15 bases. CDR1 and CDR2 (germline): SGHNT, YYREEE (reference sequence). This CDR3 comprises 15 residues. The DNA for the CDR3 is TGTGCCAGCAGCTTGTGGGGCAGCTCTTGGAACACCATATATTTT. As protein: CASSLWGSSWNTIYF.

This chain links TRBV15 with TRBJ2-1, with unresolved D. This CDR3 comprises 14 residues. From germline, CDR1 is LNHNV and CDR2 YYDKDF (reference sequence). V lost 0 bases and J 6 bases, leaving 9 bases between the germline ends. The CDR3 loop is CATSRDIRANEQFF. CDR3 nucleotides: TGTGCCACCAGCAGAGATATTAGAGCCAATGAGCAGTTCTTC.

This clone has a single count. The chain uses TRBV7-8 and TRBJ2-7, with 12 bases fitting TRBD2. The CDR3 length is 19 residues. From germline, CDR1 is SGHVS and CDR2 FQNEAQ. Losses at the gene ends were 3 bases for V and 2 bases for J; bases not matched to a gene: 14. The CDR3 protein is CASSFLSASGRVPPYEQYF. The CDR3 DNA follows: TGTGCCAGCAGCTTCCTATCCGCTAGCGGGAGGGTCCCCCCCTACGAGCAGTACTTC. The variable domain in full, completed from reference TRBV7-8 and TRBJ2-7, reads GAGVSQSPRYKVAKRGQDVALRCDPISGHVSLFWYQQALGQGPEFLTYFQNEAQLDKSGLPSDRFFAERPEGSVSTLKIQRTQQEDSAVYLCASSFLSASGRVPPYEQYFGPGTRLTVT.

The chain links TRBV27 to TRBJ2-3; TRBD2 agrees at 9 bases. Unmatched junction bases numbered 17, after V lost 5 bases and J lost 5 bases. The CDR3 runs to 18 residues. The germline gives CDR1 MNHEY, CDR2 SMNVEV (reference sequence). The chain's CDR3 is CASSPYLGAGGQVDTQYF. The CDR3 DNA is TGTGCCAGCAGTCCCTACCTGGGGGCGGGAGGGCAGGTAGATACGCAGTATTTT.

This chain links TRBV9 with TRBJ2-7, with D tentatively TRBD2 (6 bases). The CDR3 extends over 13 amino acids. V lost 4 bases and J 5 bases, leaving 13 bases between the germline ends. The germline V gene encodes CDR1 SGDLS and CDR2 YYNGEE. Written as DNA, the CDR3 is TGTGCCAGCAGCAACGGAGGCGGGGACGAGCAGTACTTC. Protein product: CASSNGGGDEQYF.

The table lists this clone with a count of one. The V and J genes are TRBV28 and TRBJ1-2; TRBD1 is a possible D gene (5 bases). Per the germline V gene, CDR1 is MDHEN and CDR2 is SYDVKM. Trimming removed 3 bases from V and 2 bases from J, with 7 bases in between. The CDR3 is 13 residues long. The CDR3 DNA follows: TGTGCCAGCAGTTTCGCAGGGAACTATGGCTACACCTTC. Translation gives CASSFAGNYGYTF.